This T cell receptor (beta chain) was sequenced in a study of shared clonotypes between healthy human individuals. Recent acute infections and vaccinations were absent in the healthy HIV-negative adult donors. Using immunoSEQ multiplex PCR, the repertoire was profiled, and TCRdb retains in-frame clones only, with some absent. The sample holds some 2,100,000 clones, approximately 96% seen once. The germline V gene encodes CDR1 LNHDA and CDR2 SQIVND (reference sequence). V trimming: 6 bases; J trimming: 6 bases; junction bases outside the gene matches: 9. The CDR3 is 15 residues long. Only one count was recorded for this clone.

V is TRBV19 and J is TRBJ2-4, with 9 nucleotides matching TRBD1. This receptor was identified in a man aged 18 to 35 in good health. Sequencing was done on a sample of naive CD4+ T cells sorted from blood. Subset defined: CD45RA+ positively selected. The CDR3 DNA follows: TGTGCCAGTAGACTACTCCCGGGACAGGGAAACATTCAGTACTTC. This encodes CASRLLPGQGNIQYF. Full variable domain (missing parts from reference TRBV19 and TRBJ2-4): DGGITQSPKYLFRKEGQNVTLSCEQNLNHDAMYWYRQDPGQGLRLIYYSQIVNDFQKGDIAEGYSVSREKKESFPLTVTSAQKNPTAFYLCASRLLPGQGNIQYFGAGTRLSVL.